A single sample is the source of the 22 T cell receptor beta chains below, sequenced in a study of early T cells in non-severe SARS-CoV-2 infection. TCRdb passed the 5' RACE reads through MiXCR, listing each CDR3 protein once. This sample carries 60,000 or so distinct CDR3 sequences, around 13% of them seen once, and the ten largest clones take over 1.1%. Here the sequenced sample was whole blood, taken at baseline. These receptors came from an adult who was a healthcare worker with PCR-confirmed SARS-CoV-2 infection or an uninfected control (not recorded which).

This clonotype has a handful of counts. The chain is built from TRBV18 and TRBJ1-1; no clear D. Germline V gene lookup returns CDR1 KGHSH and CDR2 LQKENI. Between the trimmed V and J ends, which lost 2 bases and 3 bases, there was a span of 7 bases. The length of the CDR3 is 13 residues. The CDR3 sequence is CASSPELDTEAFF. In DNA, the CDR3 is TGTGCCAGCTCACCAGAGCTGGACACTGAAGCTTTCTTT.

The CDR3: CASSLGDNLGTEAFF. CDR3 bases: TGCGCCAGCAGCTTGGGGGACAATCTGGGCACTGAAGCTTTCTTT. The V gene is TRBV5-1, the J gene TRBJ1-1; a weak D match, TRBD1 (6 bases). V was trimmed by 0 bases and J by 4 bases, leaving 13 bases between them. In germline, CDR1 is SGHRS, CDR2 YFSETQ. The CDR3 loop spans 15 amino acids.

This clonotype was recorded a few times. The chain is built from TRBV7-6 and TRBJ2-1; 13 bases are shared with TRBD2. V was pared by 5 bases and J by 6 bases, with 10 bases of the junction left unmatched. Per the germline V gene, CDR1 is SGHVS and CDR2 is FNYEAQ. This CDR3 spans 17 amino acids. CDR3 sequence reads: CASSLGLAGSLFNEQFF. The CDR3 DNA is TGTGCCAGCAGCCTGGGACTAGCGGGATCTCTATTCAATGAGCAGTTCTTC.

This clonotype was seen more than once but under ten times. The chain has TRBV5-1 and TRBJ2-7, with TRBD1 identical over 11 bases. Germline-derived CDR1 and CDR2 are SGHRS and YFSETQ. This CDR3 contains 14 residues. V gave up 4 bases and J gave up 7 bases; unmatched junction bases: 7. In DNA, the CDR3 is TGCGCCAGCAGCCCCGGACAGGGGGCGGGGGAGCAGTACTTC. This encodes CASSPGQGAGEQYF.

This clonotype has ten or more counts. The chain carries TRBV20-1 and TRBJ2-7; 15 bases align to TRBD2. The V and J ends lost 3 bases and 1 base, in that order; junction bases with no gene match: 1. Germline V gene sequence: CDR1 DFQATT, CDR2 SNEGSKA (reference sequence). This CDR3 is built from 15 residues. The DNA of the CDR3 is TGCAGTGCTAGGGGACTAGCGGGAGGATCCTACGAGCAGTACTTC. This gives the protein CSARGLAGGSYEQYF.

The chain has TRBV12-3 or TRBV12-4 and TRBJ2-6; D unresolved. The CDR3 extends over 14 amino acids. The ends were cut back, 0 bases at V and 4 bases at J, with 4 bases in the middle. The CDR3 sequence is CASSLAPGANVLTF. The CDR3 DNA sequence: TGTGCCAGCAGTTTAGCTCCGGGGGCCAACGTCCTGACTTTC.

The CDR3 is CASIEGDNQPQHF. CDR3 in DNA: TGTGCCAGCATCGAGGGAGATAATCAGCCCCAGCATTTT. The chain joins TRBV6-2 or TRBV6-3 to TRBJ1-5; D gene uncertain. V lost 7 bases and J 4 bases, leaving 11 bases between the germline ends. The germline V gene has CDR1 MNHEY and CDR2 SVGEGT. This CDR3 has 13 amino acids.

The V gene is TRBV10-3, the J gene TRBJ2-2, with D perhaps given as TRBD1 or TRBD2 (6 bases each). V lost 0 bases and J 4 bases, leaving 12 bases between the germline ends. The CDR3 covers 16 residues. CDR1 and CDR2 (germline): ENHRY, SYGVKD. The CDR3, as DNA: TGTGCCATCAGTGAGTCCGGCAGGGGAGGCACCGGGGAGCTGTTTTTT. Translation gives CAISESGRGGTGELFF.

This clonotype was counted only a few times. The rearrangement links TRBV27 to TRBJ2-3; D gene unclear. Trimming pared 2 bases from V and 0 bases from J, leaving 3 bases between. Germline CDR1 reads MNHEY; CDR2 reads SMNVEV (reference sequence). The CDR3 extends over 13 amino acids. CDR3: CASSLLSTDTQYF. Written as DNA, the CDR3 is TGTGCCAGCAGTTTACTTAGCACAGATACGCAGTATTTT.

Only a few counts were recorded for this clonotype. The J gene is TRBJ2-2, the V gene TRBV7-8; a weak D match, TRBD2 (5 bases). Germline values: CDR1 SGHVS, CDR2 FQNEAQ. The V gene lost 5 bases and the J gene lost 1 base, with 14 bases spanning the gap. The CDR3 covers 16 residues. The CDR3 protein is CASSPWTGKNTGELFF. The CDR3, as DNA: TGTGCCAGCAGCCCCTGGACGGGGAAGAACACCGGGGAGCTGTTTTTT.

The gene calls are TRBV11-2 and TRBJ1-1; the D gene is possibly TRBD1 (6 bases). CDR1 is SGHAT and CDR2 is FQNNGV in the germline V gene. The CDR3 sequence is 15 residues long. V lost 6 bases to trimming and J lost 6 bases, with 20 bases between them. The CDR3 bases are TGTGCCAGCAGTCTTCGGGGGGGCGCGAGCGCTGAAGCTTTCTTT. Amino acid sequence: CASSLRGGASAEAFF.

This clonotype showed up many times. The J gene is TRBJ1-1, the V gene TRBV29-1, with D unclear. The CDR3 is 10 amino acids. Trimming shortened V by 3 bases and J by 11 bases, and 10 bases separated the two germline ends. Germline V gene lookup returns CDR1 SQVTM and CDR2 ANQGSEA. Written as DNA, the CDR3 is TGCAGCGTTGATTATATGGGGGCTTTCTTT. As protein: CSVDYMGAFF.

The chain links TRBV7-2 to TRBJ2-1, with TRBD1 identical over 10 bases. Germline V gives CDR1 SGHTA, CDR2 FQGNSA. This CDR3 region has 15 residues. Losses at the gene ends were 1 base for V and 9 bases for J; bases not matched to a gene: 6. The CDR3 region has the DNA TGTGCCAGCAGCTTAGGGGGACAGGGGTGGAGTGAGCAGTTCTTC. It codes for CASSLGGQGWSEQFF.

This chain links TRBV12-5 with TRBJ2-5; TRBD1 matches 8 bases. The CDR3 loop spans 14 amino acids. The J segment lost 4 bases and the V segment lost 5 bases, leaving 6 bases of the junction unmatched. Germline CDR1 is LGHNT and CDR2 is FRNRAP. In DNA, the CDR3 is TGTGCTAGTGGTCCCGCGACAGGGGCAGAGACCCAGTACTTC. This sequence encodes CASGPATGAETQYF. Together with reference TRBV12-5 and TRBJ2-5, the CDR3 gives the full variable domain: DARVTQTPRHKVTEMGQEVTMRCQPILGHNTVFWYRQTMMQGLELLAYFRNRAPLDDSGMPKDRFSAEMPDATLATLKIQPSEPRDSAVYFCASGPATGAETQYFGPGTRLLVL.

This clonotype was observed a few times. V gene TRBV13 combines with J gene TRBJ1-1; 7 positions agree with TRBD1. V shed 4 bases and J 5 bases; nucleotides not matched to a gene: 7. This CDR3 is built from 14 residues. The germline CDR1 and CDR2 sequences are PRHDT and FYEKMQ (reference sequence). Here the CDR3 DNA reads TGTGCCAGCAGCTCCGGGACAGCTGGGACTGAAGCTTTCTTT. Translated: CASSSGTAGTEAFF.

The V gene is TRBV5-1, the J gene TRBJ2-7, with D hard to call. The V end lost 3 bases, the J end lost 5 bases, and 6 bases lay between the germline ends. CDR1 is SGHRS and CDR2 is YFSETQ in the germline V gene. The CDR3 is made up of 11 amino acids. The CDR3 sequence: CASSSQDEQYF. The CDR3, as DNA: TGCGCCAGCAGCTCCCAAGACGAGCAGTACTTC.

This clonotype has only a few counts. The chain joins TRBV3-1 to TRBJ1-1, with D perhaps matching TRBD1 (6 bases). With 3 bases removed from V and 5 bases from J, the gap between germline ends came to 16 bases. In germline, CDR1 is LGHDT, CDR2 YNNKEL (reference sequence). This CDR3 spans 15 amino acids. CDR3 sequence reads: CASSHGQPKRTEAFF. The CDR3 DNA reads as TGTGCCAGCAGCCATGGACAGCCCAAAAGAACTGAAGCTTTCTTT.

This clonotype has a count of ten or more. The chain combines TRBV28 with TRBJ2-7; D is possibly TRBD2 (7 bases). Looked up from germline, CDR1 is MDHEN and CDR2 is SYDVKM. V was trimmed by 5 bases and J by 0 bases, leaving 17 bases between them. There are 16 residues in the CDR3. As DNA, the CDR3 is TGTGCCAGCAGTCCCCTAGGGGGGGGGAGCTCCTACGAGCAGTACTTC. Translation: CASSPLGGGSSYEQYF.

This clonotype was seen many times. The genes are TRBV27 and TRBJ2-7, with unresolved D. Germline CDR1 and CDR2: MNHEY and SMNVEV (reference sequence). This CDR3 has 14 residues. V shed 2 bases and J shed 7 bases, with 15 bases lying between them. CDR3 residues: CASSLGLPQREQYF. For the CDR3, the DNA is TGTGCCAGCAGTTTAGGGCTGCCTCAGAGAGAGCAGTACTTC.

This clonotype was picked up a small number of times. The chain employs TRBV20-1 and TRBJ2-7, with D unclear. This CDR3 is 12 amino acids long. Trimming cost V 3 bases and J 6 bases, with 12 bases left between them. Germline CDR1 reads DFQATT; CDR2 reads SNEGSKA (reference sequence). CDR3 region: CSASRGPGEQYF. The CDR3 nucleotides read TGCAGTGCTAGCCGTGGACCTGGCGAGCAGTACTTC.

Written as DNA, the CDR3 is TGCGCCAGCAGCCAGCAGGGGATGCTCGGTTCACCCCTCCACTTT. Its protein product is CASSQQGMLGSPLHF. The chain couples TRBV4-3 to TRBJ1-6, with a tentative D call TRBD1 (6 bases). In germline, CDR1 is LGHNA, CDR2 YSLEER. V dropped 3 bases and J dropped 9 bases, with 15 bases sitting between them. This CDR3 has 15 amino acids.

DNA of the CDR3: TGTGCCAGCAGCTTAGGGTCCTGGTCGCGTAGGGCCAACGTCCTGACTTTC. This encodes CASSLGSWSRRANVLTF. This chain links TRBV11-2 with TRBJ2-6; no clear D gene. V was pared by 1 base and J by 5 bases, with 15 bases between. This CDR3 has 17 amino acids. Germline-derived CDR1 and CDR2 are SGHAT and FQNNGV. The variable domain in full, with the rest retrieved from reference TRBV11-2 and TRBJ2-6, is EAGVAQSPRYKIIEKRQSVAFWCNPISGHATLYWYQQILGQGPKLLIQFQNNGVVDDSQLPKDRFSAERLKGVDSTLKIQPAKLEDSAVYLCASSLGSWSRRANVLTFGAGSRLTVL.